Here is one T cell receptor (beta chain) with its context. What antigen it recognizes has not been identified. No much larger clone is present one base from it, and per-base qualities are unavailable. The method was the immunoSEQ multiplex PCR assay. For most patients, genomic DNA was isolated with the Qiagen DNeasy Blood and Tissue Kit and sent frozen to Adaptive Biotechnologies for TCR sequencing. Adaptive Biotechnologies carried out high-throughput TCR-beta CDR3 sequencing of genomic DNA for most patients. Per the source publication's procedure: Adaptive's ImmunoSEQ software supplied the TCR sequencing data for 18 patients, while MiXCR and VDJtools were used to process a few other patients. To correct CD4 versus CD8 sorting errors, sequences present in both subsets at a frequency ratio below 5:1 were removed. CDR3 nucleotide sequences shared between donor and recipient were removed because the origin of such sequences could not be assigned. To be classed as alloreactive, a clone needed at least 2-fold expansion over unstimulated cells and a minimum CFSE-low frequency of 0.002% (template counts) or 0.001% (read counts). A clone was considered mappable if detected in the sequenced pre-transplant spleen, lymph node, or MLR CFSE-low populations of the donor or recipient. The cumulative frequency of alloreactive clones was calculated as a percentage of all sequences, weighted by copy number. The table comes from immuneACCESS by way of TCRdb, which keeps in-frame sequences with V and J called. Part of the clones is missing from these tables; in studies checked, under half for an unresolved V gene and the rest for unknown reasons. V and J calls and clone size follow that table, whereas D and trimming were derived from the DNA. This sample comprises 30,000 to 40,000 clones, 94% of them detected only once. The top ten clonotypes cover approximately 0.22% of the sample.

The data originate from a study of graft-versus-host responses after intestinal transplantation (dated by TCRdb to about 2021). With regard to the full study: Recipients received multivisceral, liver-intestinal, or isolated intestinal transplants. Anti-thymocyte globulin induction was given to all recipients, followed by maintenance tacrolimus and steroids for approximately 3 years. After intestinal transplantation, graft-versus-host and host-versus-graft alloreactive T cell clones were followed in the graft, circulation and bone marrow using bulk TCR-beta CDR3 sequencing. A cohort of 24 intestinal transplant recipients, including one retransplant, was enrolled, and a few patients lacking pretransplant specimens were excluded. Rather than being sequenced by the commercial service, samples from a few later patients were sequenced in-house on an Illumina MiSeq and processed with MiXCR. Alloreactive clones were identified by sequencing pre-transplant mixed lymphocyte reaction products and comparing them with unstimulated pre-transplant donor and recipient T cells. Donor T cell macrochimerism was defined as a peak of at least 4% donor T cells among recipient peripheral blood mononuclear cells.

General findings and caveats noted by the study authors: Conclusions were limited by the relatively low number and heterogeneity of intestinal transplant patients. In patients with donor T cell macrochimerism, the allografts had high GvH to HvG T cell clonal ratios. GvH clones were detected in recipient bone marrow, and some of these GvH clones were observed earlier in ileal mucosa or blood, consistent with an intestinal mucosal origin. Early after transplant, peak levels of circulating GvH clones were found to be associated with declines in HvG clones.

The time point label corresponds to: cells obtained before transplantation from donor or recipient. CD3+CD4+ and CD3+CD8+ populations were FACS-sorted from unstimulated pre-transplant donor and recipient cells taken from spleen or lymph nodes. The sequence was collected from a human donor who was the organ donor for an intestinal transplant. The source was unstimulated CD4+ T cells sorted from spleen or lymph node cells, collected before transplant.

DNA sequence: TGTGCCAGCAGCCCCGCGACCGGACTGACTGGAAACACCATATATTTT. It encodes CASSPATGLTGNTIYF. The chain is encoded by TRBV7-6 joined to TRBJ1-3, with the D gene too uncertain to name. From the cysteine through the phenylalanine, the CDR3 covers 16 amino acids. Only CDR3 DNA remains: 48 bases, in frame from the first base. The germline V gene sets CDR1 to SGHVS and CDR2 to FNYEAQ. V is cut by 5 bases and J by 2 bases, and the space between the germline ends is 16 bases.